There are a few counts of the clone carrying this T cell receptor beta chain. Its specificity is unknown. The record originates from a study of CD8 T cells in ankylosing spondylitis. Regarding the study as a whole: Significantly higher representation of disease-linked clones was reported for matched ankylosing spondylitis synovial fluid. What seemed typical of ankylosing spondylitis blood was a TCR beta motif built from fewer than ten highly homologous variants.

TCRdb re-derived calls from the 5' RACE reads in MiXCR, one entry per CDR3 protein. The sample contains a few hundred thousand distinct CDR3 sequences, 6.5% to 10% of which appear only once. Looked up from germline, CDR1 is KGHSH and CDR2 is LQKENI. This CDR3 region has 15 residues. The V end lost 2 bases, the J end lost 3 bases, and 11 bases lay between the germline ends. Source material: blood, either unsorted or a sorted T cell fraction (not recorded which). The chain joins TRBV18 to TRBJ2-1, with D possibly matching TRBD2 (6 bases). This receptor was identified in a male donor with ankylosing spondylitis. DNA for the CDR3: TGTGCCAGCTCACCAGGGAGGCAGTTCTACAATGAGCAGTTCTTC. This gives the protein CASSPGRQFYNEQFF.